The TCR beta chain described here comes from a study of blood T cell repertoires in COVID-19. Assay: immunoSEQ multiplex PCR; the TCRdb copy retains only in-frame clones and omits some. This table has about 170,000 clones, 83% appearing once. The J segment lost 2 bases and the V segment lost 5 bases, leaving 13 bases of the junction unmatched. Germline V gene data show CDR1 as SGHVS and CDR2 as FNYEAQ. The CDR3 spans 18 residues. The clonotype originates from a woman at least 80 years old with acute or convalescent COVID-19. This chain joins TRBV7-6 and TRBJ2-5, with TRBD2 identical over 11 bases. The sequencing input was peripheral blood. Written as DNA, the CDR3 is TGTGCCAGCAGCCAGGGTGTACTAGCGGGGGACCGTCAAGAGACCCAGTACTTC. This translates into CASSQGVLAGDRQETQYF.